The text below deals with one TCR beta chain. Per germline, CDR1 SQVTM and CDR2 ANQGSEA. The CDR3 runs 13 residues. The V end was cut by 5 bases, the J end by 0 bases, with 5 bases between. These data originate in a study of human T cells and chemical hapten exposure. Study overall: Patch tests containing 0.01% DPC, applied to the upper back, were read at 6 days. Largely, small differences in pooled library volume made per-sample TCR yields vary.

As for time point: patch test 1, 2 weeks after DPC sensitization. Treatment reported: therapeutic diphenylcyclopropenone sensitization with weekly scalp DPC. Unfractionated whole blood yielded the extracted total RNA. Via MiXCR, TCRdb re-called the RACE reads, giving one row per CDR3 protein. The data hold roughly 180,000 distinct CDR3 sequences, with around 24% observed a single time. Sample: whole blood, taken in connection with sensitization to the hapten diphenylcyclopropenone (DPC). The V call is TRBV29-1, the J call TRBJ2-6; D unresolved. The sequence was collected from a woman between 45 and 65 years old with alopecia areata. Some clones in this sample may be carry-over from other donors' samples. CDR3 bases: TGCAGCGTTTCCTACTCTGGGGCCAACGTCCTGACTTTC. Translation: CSVSYSGANVLTF.